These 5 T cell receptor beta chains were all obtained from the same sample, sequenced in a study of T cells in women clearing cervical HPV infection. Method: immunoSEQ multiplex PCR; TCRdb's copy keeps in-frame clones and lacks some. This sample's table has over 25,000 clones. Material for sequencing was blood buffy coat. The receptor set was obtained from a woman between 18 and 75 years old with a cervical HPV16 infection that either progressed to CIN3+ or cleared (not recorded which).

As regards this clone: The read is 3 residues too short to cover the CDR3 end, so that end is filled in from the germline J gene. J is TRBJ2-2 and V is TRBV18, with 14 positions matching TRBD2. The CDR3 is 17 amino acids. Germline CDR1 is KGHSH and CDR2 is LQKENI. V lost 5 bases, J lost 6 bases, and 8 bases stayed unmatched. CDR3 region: CASSSGTSGRIAGELFF. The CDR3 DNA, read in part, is TGTGCCAGCTCATCCGGGACTAGCGGGAGAATCGCCGGGGAG.

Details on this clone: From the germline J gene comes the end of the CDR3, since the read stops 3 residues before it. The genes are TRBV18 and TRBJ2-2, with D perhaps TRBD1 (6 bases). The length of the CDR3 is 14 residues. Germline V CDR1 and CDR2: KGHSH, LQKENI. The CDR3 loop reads CASSPPGANEKLFF. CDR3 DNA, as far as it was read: TGTGCCAGCTCACCACCGGGGGCTAATGAAAAG.

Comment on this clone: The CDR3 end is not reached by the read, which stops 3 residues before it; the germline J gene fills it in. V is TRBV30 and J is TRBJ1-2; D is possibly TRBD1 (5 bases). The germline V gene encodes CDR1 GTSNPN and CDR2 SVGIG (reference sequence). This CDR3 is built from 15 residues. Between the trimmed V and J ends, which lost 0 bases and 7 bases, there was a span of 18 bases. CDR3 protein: CAWSVSEAGKRGYTF. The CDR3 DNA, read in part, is TGTGCCTGGAGTGTTTCCGAGGCAGGGAAACGTGGC.

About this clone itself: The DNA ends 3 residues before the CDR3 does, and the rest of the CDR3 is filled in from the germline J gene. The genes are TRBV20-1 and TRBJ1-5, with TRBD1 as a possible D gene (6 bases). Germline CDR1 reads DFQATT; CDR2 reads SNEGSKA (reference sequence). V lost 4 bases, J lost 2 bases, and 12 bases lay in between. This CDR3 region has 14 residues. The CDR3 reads CSAKGGAGNQPQHF. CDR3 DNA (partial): TGCAGTGCTAAGGGGGGGGCGGGCAATCAGCCC.

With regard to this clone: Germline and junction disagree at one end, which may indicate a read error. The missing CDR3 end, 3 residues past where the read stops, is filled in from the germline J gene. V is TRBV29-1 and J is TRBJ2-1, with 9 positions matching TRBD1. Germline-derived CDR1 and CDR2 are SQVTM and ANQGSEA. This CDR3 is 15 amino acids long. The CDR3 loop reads CNVERDRDTDNEQFF. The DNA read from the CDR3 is TGCAACGTTGAAAGGGACAGGGATACAGACAATGAG.